Listed below are T cell receptor beta chains from one sample, sequenced in a study of beta chain features in type 1 diabetes. This table comes from immunoSEQ multiplex PCR, and its TCRdb copy is limited to in-frame clones, with some not included. The data show 600,000 to 700,000 clones, around 12% seen once. Sequencing was carried out using naive CD4+ T cells from blood. These receptors were obtained from a young man with type 1 diabetes. The CDR3 runs from the conserved cysteine through the conserved F or W. The D gene is left open where the match is weak. Only part of the rows carry a size: once, few, many, or a class if the clone is expanded.

>TRBV11-1|.|TRBJ2-7|.
TGTGCCAGCAGCTTAGCCCGGGAATACGGGCAGTACTTC
CASSLAREYGQYF
>TRBV2|TRBD2|TRBJ2-2|.
TGTGCCAGCAGCCCTAGCGGACCCGGGGAGCTGTTTTTT
CASSPSGPGELFF
>TRBV16|TRBD1|TRBJ1-6|few
TGTGCCAGCAGCCCGTACGGACAGGGTAGTTCACCCCTCCACTTT
CASSPYGQGSSPLHF
>TRBV4-3|TRBD1|TRBJ1-5|few
TGCGCCAGCAGCCCGGGACAGTACAATCAGCCCCAGCATTTT
CASSPGQYNQPQHF
>TRBV7-2|TRBD1|TRBJ2-3|.
TGTGCCAGCAGCTCCGGACAGGGGGCAGATACGCAGTATTTT
CASSSGQGADTQYF
>TRBV4-3|.|TRBJ2-2|few
TGCGCCAGCAGCCAAAGAGGGGCGAACACCGGGGAGCTGTTTTTT
CASSQRGANTGELFF
>TRBV7-3|.|TRBJ2-2|.
TGTGCCAGCAGCTTAACGGTGGCCGGGGAGCTGTTTTTT
CASSLTVAGELFF
>TRBV18|.|TRBJ2-5|.
TGTGCCAGCTCATCCTTGACAGAAGAGACCCAGTACTTC
CASSSLTEETQYF
>TRBV11-2|.|TRBJ2-3|.
TGTGCCAGCAGCTCCCTAAGACGTCTCGGGGCCTATACGCAGTATTTT
CASSSLRRLGAYTQYF
>TRBV15|TRBD1|TRBJ1-2|.
TGTGCCACCAGCAGCTCGGGACAGGGCTATGGCTACACCTTC
CATSSSGQGYGYTF
>TRBV5-1|TRBD1|TRBJ2-5|.
TGCGCCAGCAGCCCCCGACAGGGGGCGGGGGAGACCCAGTACTTC
CASSPRQGAGETQYF
>TRBV5-1|.|TRBJ1-4|few
TGCGCCAGCAGCCTCTACAGGATGACTAATGAAAAACTGTTTTTT
CASSLYRMTNEKLFF
>TRBV11-2|.|TRBJ2-3|.
TGTGCCAGCAGCTTTAGTGTGGCAGATGATACGCAGTATTTT
CASSFSVADDTQYF
>TRBV30|.|TRBJ1-3|.
TGTGCCTGGAGTGTACTACTACGTACGGCTGGAAACACCATATATTTT
CAWSVLLRTAGNTIYF
>TRBV11-3|TRBD1|TRBJ1-2|.
TGTGCCAGCAGCACAAGGGACAGGGACTATGGCTACACCTTC
CASSTRDRDYGYTF
>TRBV19|.|TRBJ1-6|.
TGTGCCAGTCGCCGAGGAGGCCATTCACCCCTCCACTTT
CASRRGGHSPLHF
>TRBV28|.|TRBJ2-7|few
TGTGCCAGCAGTTCGGCCAAGACCCCTAACGAGCAGTACTTC
CASSSAKTPNEQYF
>TRBV9|.|TRBJ1-2|.
TGTGCCAGCAGCGCCGGGAGCGGAGTCGGCGGCTACACCTTC
CASSAGSGVGGYTF
>TRBV7-2|TRBD2|TRBJ2-5|.
TGTGCCAGCAGCTTAGGGCTAGCGGAAGAGACCCAGTACTTC
CASSLGLAEETQYF
>TRBV5-1|TRBD1|TRBJ1-6|.
TGCGCCAGCAGCTCGGGGACAGGAGATAATTCACCCCTCCACTTT
CASSSGTGDNSPLHF
>TRBV2|TRBD1|TRBJ1-6|few
TGTGCCAGCAGCGGTCCCGGGACAGGTGCCGTAGGGGATCCCCTCCACTTT
CASSGPGTGAVGDPLHF
>TRBV2|.|TRBJ2-7|few
TGTGCCAGCAGTGAAAAGACCCCGCCCTACGAGCAGTACTTC
CASSEKTPPYEQYF
>TRBV28|TRBD2|TRBJ2-3|few
TGTGCCAGCAGTTTAGGTTTCGGGGGGTCTACAGATACGCAGTATTTT
CASSLGFGGSTDTQYF